The 29 T cell receptor beta chains below were found in one sample sequenced in a study of identical twins. TCRdb processed the 5' RACE reads anew with MiXCR; each CDR3 protein has one entry. The sample includes nearly 900,000 distinct CDR3 sequences, over 9% of them seen just once. The same data also went into a second study, on yellow fever vaccine responses in identical twins.

Specimen: PBMCs. The origin of the receptors is a woman in her late teens or twenties in good health.

The V gene is TRBV27, the J gene TRBJ2-7; 8 positions match TRBD1. CDR1 and CDR2 from the germline V gene are MNHEY and SMNVEV (reference sequence). CDR3 size: 16 residues. V was clipped by 0 bases and J by 0 bases; unmatched bases: 4. The chain's CDR3 is CASSLSGQGGSYEQYV. CDR3 nucleotide sequence: TGTGCCAGCAGTTTATCAGGACAGGGAGGCTCCTACGAGCAGTACGTC.

The J gene is TRBJ2-1, the V gene TRBV4-1; 9 bases align to TRBD1. The V and J ends lost 2 bases and 8 bases, in that order; junction bases with no gene match: 4. The CDR3 contains 14 residues. CDR1 MGHRA and CDR2 YSYEKL come from the germline V gene. The CDR3 sequence is CASSQWDREDEQFF. CDR3 DNA sequence: TGCGCCAGCAGCCAATGGGACAGGGAGGATGAGCAGTTCTTC.

This clonotype was counted a few times. V usage is TRBV12-3 or TRBV12-4 and J usage is TRBJ2-4; D is possibly TRBD2 (6 bases). The CDR3 sequence is 15 residues long. Trimming pared 4 bases from V and 0 bases from J, leaving 10 bases between. The CDR3 protein is CASSSGLRAKNIQYF. The CDR3 DNA sequence: TGTGCCAGCAGTTCGGGACTTAGAGCCAAAAACATTCAGTACTTC.

This clonotype was seen more than once but under ten times. In DNA form, the CDR3 reads TGTGCCAGCAGTGATGCCGGGACAGGGGGCTTTGAAGCTTTCTTT. Its protein is CASSDAGTGGFEAFF. J is TRBJ1-1 and V is TRBV25-1, with 12 bases identical to TRBD1. Germline V gives CDR1 MGHDK, CDR2 SYGVNS. The CDR3 totals 15 residues. V lost 3 bases to trimming and J lost 7 bases; unmatched junction nucleotides: 6.

The chain is built from TRBV7-9 and TRBJ2-1; 11 positions match TRBD2. V lost 7 bases to trimming and J lost 5 bases; unmatched junction nucleotides: 1. The CDR3 sequence is 13 residues long. Germline CDR1 SEHNR, CDR2 FQNEAQ (reference sequence). CDR3: CASTGLADNEQFF. The CDR3 DNA reads as TGTGCCAGCACGGGACTAGCGGACAATGAGCAGTTCTTC.

The chain is built from TRBV12-3 or TRBV12-4 and TRBJ2-7, with D perhaps TRBD1 (5 bases). Between the trimmed V and J ends, which lost 1 base and 3 bases, there was a span of 10 bases. The CDR3 covers 14 residues. CDR3 coding DNA: TGTGCCAGCAGTTTAGGCCCAGGGTTCTACGAGCAGTACTTC. Amino acids: CASSLGPGFYEQYF.

This clonotype was counted between two and nine times. V and J are TRBV4-2 and TRBJ2-5, with 8 bases fitting TRBD1. Germline CDR1 is LGHNA and CDR2 is YNFKEQ. CDR3 length: 14 residues. V shed 0 bases and J 6 bases; nucleotides not matched to a gene: 3. The CDR3 protein is CASSQDGQGQTQYF. For the CDR3, the DNA is TGTGCCAGCAGCCAAGACGGACAGGGACAGACCCAGTACTTC.

This clonotype came up a few times. The genes are TRBV5-1 and TRBJ2-5, with a possible D match to TRBD1 (6 bases). The CDR3 sequence is 14 residues long. Germline V gene data show CDR1 as SGHRS and CDR2 as YFSETQ. Deletions cut 4 bases from V and 4 bases from J, with 14 bases between. This CDR3 is CASSPGKGGETQYF. CDR3 bases: TGCGCCAGCAGCCCCGGGAAAGGGGGAGAGACCCAGTACTTC.

This clonotype was seen only a few times. The CDR3 DNA reads as TGTGCCAGCAGCCGGACGGGAGGGGAGCTGTTTTTT. Residues: CASSRTGGELFF. The gene calls are TRBV7-6 and TRBJ2-2; possible D gene TRBD2, 5 bases. CDR1 is SGHVS, CDR2 FNYEAQ, per germline. The CDR3 spans 12 residues. The ends were cut back, 5 bases at V and 8 bases at J, with 9 bases in the middle.

V is TRBV15 and J is TRBJ2-1; 8 positions agree with TRBD2. The CDR3 has 16 amino acids. Germline CDR1 reads LNHNV; CDR2 reads YYDKDF (reference sequence). The V and J ends lost 3 bases and 2 bases, in that order; junction bases with no gene match: 6. The CDR3 region has the DNA TGTGCCACCAGCAGGACGTTAGCGGGAACCTACAATGAGCAGTTCTTC. Translated, it gives CATSRTLAGTYNEQFF.

This clonotype was found a few times. The chain carries TRBV6-5 and TRBJ1-2, with D tentatively TRBD1 (5 bases). The CDR3 length is 12 residues. Germline V gene lookup returns CDR1 MNHEY and CDR2 SVGAGI. V was clipped by 8 bases and J by 6 bases, with 13 bases between them. This chain's CDR3 is CASSSREDGYTF. The CDR3 nucleotides are TGTGCCAGCTCTTCCAGGGAGGATGGCTACACCTTC.

This clonotype was seen many times. V and J are TRBV12-3 or TRBV12-4 and TRBJ1-6, with D unclear. V lost 6 bases, J lost 7 bases, and 13 bases lay in between. This CDR3 is 14 amino acids long. The CDR3 nucleotides read TGTGCCAGCAGCCGGGCTACGGGAAATTCACCCCTCCACTTT. Amino acid sequence: CASSRATGNSPLHF.

This clonotype was recorded a few times. The chain couples TRBV25-1 to TRBJ2-1; tentatively, D is TRBD1 (6 bases). V lost 4 bases, J lost 0 bases, and 13 bases lay in between. This CDR3 has 16 residues. Per germline, CDR1 MGHDK and CDR2 SYGVNS. This CDR3 reads CASSGRTGSSYNEQFF. The CDR3 DNA is TGTGCCAGCAGTGGACGTACAGGGAGCTCCTACAATGAGCAGTTCTTC.

This clonotype appeared many times. The genes are TRBV5-1 and TRBJ2-7; D is unclear. Trimming took off 2 bases at V and 4 bases at J, with 4 bases between the two ends. The CDR3 has 11 amino acids. In germline, CDR1 is SGHRS, CDR2 YFSETQ. The CDR3 spells CASSFWYEQYF. The DNA of the CDR3 is TGCGCCAGCAGCTTTTGGTACGAGCAGTACTTC. The full variable domain, with the rest looked up from reference TRBV5-1 and TRBJ2-7, is KAGVTQTPRYLIKTRGQQVTLSCSPISGHRSVSWYQQTPGQGLQFLFEYFSETQRNKGNFPGRFSGRQFSNSRSEMNVSTLELGDSALYLCASSFWYEQYFGPGTRLTVT.

The chain recombines TRBV5-1 with TRBJ2-7; 11 bases fit TRBD2. Germline CDR1 is SGHRS and CDR2 is YFSETQ. V lost 6 bases to trimming and J lost 7 bases; unmatched junction nucleotides: 9. CDR3 length: 14 residues. CDR3 region: CASNPTSGSREQYF. The CDR3 DNA reads TGCGCCAGCAACCCCACTAGCGGGAGTCGGGAGCAGTACTTC.

This clonotype has ten or more counts. The chain employs TRBV7-6 and TRBJ2-1; TRBD2 agrees at 7 bases. This CDR3 is 15 amino acids long. Per germline, CDR1 SGHVS and CDR2 FNYEAQ. V shed 4 bases and J 4 bases; nucleotides not matched to a gene: 7. CDR3 DNA sequence: TGTGCCAGCAGCTCCGGGGGAGGGAATTACAATGAGCAGTTCTTC. This translates into CASSSGGGNYNEQFF.

This chain links TRBV12-3 or TRBV12-4 with TRBJ2-7; D remains ambiguous. This CDR3 is built from 14 residues. V was trimmed by 1 base and J by 2 bases, leaving 9 bases between them. The CDR3 sequence: CASSLGRTAYEQYF. The CDR3 bases are TGTGCCAGCAGTTTAGGTCGCACTGCCTACGAGCAGTACTTC.

The chain carries TRBV7-8 and TRBJ1-5; no clear D gene. Germline CDR1 reads SGHVS; CDR2 reads FQNEAQ. The CDR3 consists of 15 residues. The V gene lost 0 bases and the J gene lost 1 base, with 7 bases spanning the gap. CDR3 DNA: TGTGCCAGCAGCTTAGCGGTGACAAGCAATCAGCCCCAGCATTTT. Translated, it gives CASSLAVTSNQPQHF.

This clonotype showed up many times. The CDR3 DNA sequence: TGTGCCAGCAGCCCCACTTTGAGCTACGAGCAGTACTTC. Its translation: CASSPTLSYEQYF. V usage is TRBV7-9 and J usage is TRBJ2-7; no clear D gene. CDR1 SEHNR and CDR2 FQNEAQ come from the germline V gene (reference sequence). The CDR3 length is 13 residues. Trimming cost V 5 bases and J 3 bases, with 11 bases left between them.

This clonotype was seen repeatedly, ten times or more. This CDR3 is CASSSHSNEQFF. The CDR3 nucleotides are TGTGCCAGCAGTTCACACAGCAATGAGCAGTTCTTC. The V and J genes are TRBV12-3 or TRBV12-4 and TRBJ2-1, with D hard to call. The CDR3 totals 12 residues. V gave up 4 bases and J gave up 6 bases, with 7 bases separating them.

V gene TRBV20-1 combines with J gene TRBJ1-1, with D possibly being TRBD1 (6 bases). The CDR3 totals 14 residues. The germline CDR1 and CDR2 sequences are DFQATT and SNEGSKA (reference sequence). Trimming shortened V by 5 bases and J by 1 base, and 14 bases separated the two germline ends. CDR3 coding DNA: TGCAGTGCTTACCCTCCGACAGGGAACACTGAAGCTTTCTTT. It codes for CSAYPPTGNTEAFF.

J is TRBJ1-2 and V is TRBV6-1; possible D gene TRBD1, 5 bases. The CDR3 contains 15 residues. Trimming removed 4 bases at V and 4 bases at J, with 16 bases between. CDR1 is MNHNS and CDR2 is SASEGT in the germline V gene. CDR3 loop: CASSADSGTFYGYTF. In DNA, the CDR3 is TGTGCCAGCAGTGCCGACAGCGGCACCTTCTATGGCTACACCTTC.

This clonotype was counted a few times. The J gene is TRBJ2-7, the V gene TRBV3-1; D uncertain. The CDR3 has 14 residues. The ends were cut back, 1 base at V and 1 base at J, with 8 bases in the middle. Germline values: CDR1 LGHDT, CDR2 YNNKEL (reference sequence). Written as DNA, the CDR3 is TGTGCCAGCAGCCAAGCCAGGCGATCCTACGAGCAGTACTTC. As protein: CASSQARRSYEQYF.

There are many counts of this clonotype. The CDR3 reads CASSLADSQVHPQHF. Here the CDR3 DNA reads TGTGCCAGCAGTTTGGCAGACAGTCAGGTTCATCCCCAGCATTTT. The V call is TRBV12-3 or TRBV12-4, the J call TRBJ1-5; the D gene is possibly TRBD1 (5 bases). Between the trimmed V and J ends, which lost 3 bases and 10 bases, there was a span of 19 bases. The CDR3 is made up of 15 amino acids.

The chain uses TRBV10-2 and TRBJ2-1; 12 bases fit TRBD2. The germline CDR1 and CDR2 sequences are WSHSY and SAAADI. The CDR3 has 18 residues. After removal of 3 bases from V and 4 bases from J, the junction contained 10 bases not matched to a gene. CDR3 sequence (DNA): TGCGCCAGCAGTGAAACTCAACTAGCGGGGGGCCGGTACAATGAGCAGTTCTTC. It codes for CASSETQLAGGRYNEQFF.

This clonotype was seen more than once but under ten times. The gene calls are TRBV15 and TRBJ1-5, with TRBD1 as a possible D gene (6 bases). This CDR3 is 16 amino acids long. The V end was cut by 1 base, the J end by 1 base, with 11 bases between. The germline V gene encodes CDR1 LNHNV and CDR2 YYDKDF (reference sequence). CDR3 sequence reads: CATSRAIDRSNQPQHF. CDR3 coding DNA: TGTGCCACCAGCAGAGCAATCGACAGGAGCAATCAGCCCCAGCATTTT.

The sample holds a few counts of this clonotype. The V gene is TRBV7-8, the J gene TRBJ1-5; TRBD1 agrees at 8 bases. Germline lookup yields CDR1 SGHVS and CDR2 FQNEAQ. The CDR3 consists of 14 residues. After removal of 5 bases from V and 7 bases from J, the junction contained 7 bases not matched to a gene. This CDR3 reads CASSGQGPGQPQHF. CDR3 nucleotides: TGTGCCAGCAGCGGACAGGGCCCTGGGCAGCCCCAGCATTTT.

This clonotype was detected a few times. The chain combines TRBV6-5 with TRBJ2-1; 8 bases map to TRBD1. CDR1 and CDR2 from the germline V gene are MNHEY and SVGAGI. The CDR3 totals 14 residues. The ends lost 2 bases at V and 5 bases at J; junction bases unmatched: 2. The CDR3 sequence: CASSYRGQDNEQFF. CDR3 nucleotides: TGTGCCAGCAGTTACCGGGGACAGGACAATGAGCAGTTCTTC.

This clonotype was recorded a few times. In DNA, the CDR3 is TGTGCCAGCAGTGGAGGAGGGCAGAACAATGAGCAGTTCTTC. It is translated as CASSGGGQNNEQFF. V usage is TRBV12-3 or TRBV12-4 and J usage is TRBJ2-1; D is possibly TRBD2 (6 bases). Trimming left V 5 bases short and J 5 bases short, with 13 bases between. There are 14 residues in the CDR3.